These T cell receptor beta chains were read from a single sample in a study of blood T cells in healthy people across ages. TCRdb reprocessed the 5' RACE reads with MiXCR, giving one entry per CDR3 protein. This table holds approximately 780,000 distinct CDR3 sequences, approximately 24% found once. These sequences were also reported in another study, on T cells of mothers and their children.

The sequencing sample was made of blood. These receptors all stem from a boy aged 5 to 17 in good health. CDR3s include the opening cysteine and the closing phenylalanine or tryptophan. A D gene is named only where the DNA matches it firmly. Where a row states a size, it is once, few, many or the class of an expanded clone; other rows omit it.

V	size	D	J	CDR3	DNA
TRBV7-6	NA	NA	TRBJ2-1	CASSSGGSLNEQFF	TGTGCCAGCAGCTCGGGGGGCAGTCTGAATGAGCAGTTCTTC
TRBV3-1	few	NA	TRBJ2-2	CASSQELSELFF	TGTGCCAGCAGCCAAGAACTATCGGAGCTGTTTTTT
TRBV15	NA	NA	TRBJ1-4	CATSRGTDRENETLFF	TGTGCCACCAGCAGAGGCACGGACAGAGAAAATGAAACACTGTTTTTT
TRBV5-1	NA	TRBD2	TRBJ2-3	CASERGVAGAQDTQYF	TGCGCCAGCGAGCGTGGAGTAGCGGGGGCTCAAGATACGCAGTATTTT
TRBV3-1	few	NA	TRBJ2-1	CASSSPMDEQFF	TGTGCCAGCAGCTCACCGATGGATGAGCAGTTCTTC
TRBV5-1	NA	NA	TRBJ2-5	CAMNGIMQETQYF	TGCGCAATGAACGGGATCATGCAGGAGACCCAGTACTTC
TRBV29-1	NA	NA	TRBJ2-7	CSVEDQAGAYAQYF	TGCAGCGTTGAAGATCAGGCAGGAGCCTACGCGCAGTACTTC
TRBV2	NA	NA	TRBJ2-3	CASTWGSGADTQYF	TGTGCCAGCACCTGGGGATCGGGCGCAGATACGCAGTATTTT
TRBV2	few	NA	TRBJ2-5	CASSPNMGRLETQYF	TGTGCCAGCAGCCCAAATATGGGAAGGCTAGAGACCCAGTACTTC
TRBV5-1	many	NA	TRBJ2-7	CASSLDRSYEQYF	TGCGCCAGCAGCTTAGACAGGTCCTACGAGCAGTACTTC
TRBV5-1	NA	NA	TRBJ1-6	CASSTGRPNSPLHF	TGCGCCAGCTCTACCGGGAGACCAAATTCACCCCTCCACTTT
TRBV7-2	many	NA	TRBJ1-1	CASSDQGNTEAFF	TGCGCCAGCAGCGACCAGGGGAACACTGAAGCTTTCTTT
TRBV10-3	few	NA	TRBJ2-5	CAISEEVQETQYF	TGTGCCATCAGTGAGGAAGTTCAAGAGACCCAGTACTTC
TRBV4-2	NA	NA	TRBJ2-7	CASSQDPGTYEQYF	TGTGCCAGCAGCCAAGATCCAGGCACCTACGAGCAGTACTTC
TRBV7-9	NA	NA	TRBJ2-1	CASSLERGKSF	TGTGCCAGCAGCTTAGAAAGGGGGAAGAGCTTC
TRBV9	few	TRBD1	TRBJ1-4	CASSADRGGEKLFF	TGTGCCAGCAGCGCGGACAGGGGAGGCGAAAAACTGTTTTTT
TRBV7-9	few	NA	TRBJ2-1	CASSSMYGGRNEQFF	TGTGCCAGCAGTTCCATGTATGGGGGGAGGAATGAGCAGTTCTTC
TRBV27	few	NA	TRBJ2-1	CASTRVGAGKGNEQFF	TGTGCCAGCACCCGAGTCGGCGCGGGTAAGGGCAATGAGCAGTTCTTC
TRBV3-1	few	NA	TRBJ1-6	CASSQDGGSGNSPLHF	TGTGCCAGCAGCCAAGATGGTGGCAGCGGCAATTCACCCCTCCACTTT
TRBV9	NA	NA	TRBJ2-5	CASSGGASYQETQYF	TGTGCCAGCAGCGGAGGGGCCTCGTACCAAGAGACCCAGTACTTC
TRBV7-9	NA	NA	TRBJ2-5	CASSHTGHQETQYF	TGTGCCAGCAGTCATACAGGGCACCAAGAGACCCAGTACTTC
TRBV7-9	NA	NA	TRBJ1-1	CASSLGEGMNTEAFF	TGTGCCAGCAGCTTAGGTGAGGGAATGAACACTGAAGCTTTCTTT
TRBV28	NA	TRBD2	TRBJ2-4	CVSSREGKAKNIQYF	TGTGTCAGCAGCCGGGAGGGAAAGGCCAAAAACATTCAGTACTTC
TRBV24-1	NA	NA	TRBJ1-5	CATSAAAAPKPQHF	TGTGCCACCAGTGCCGCCGCGGCCCCCAAGCCCCAGCATTTT
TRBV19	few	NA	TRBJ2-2	CASSIGRKASRGELFF	TGTGCCAGTAGTATAGGAAGGAAGGCATCCCGCGGGGAGCTGTTTTTT
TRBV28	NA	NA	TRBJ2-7	CASSRNRAYEQYF	TGTGCCAGCAGTCGTAACAGGGCTTACGAGCAGTACTTC
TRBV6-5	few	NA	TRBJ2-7	CASSYDRDSPYEQYF	TGTGCCAGTAGTTACGATAGAGACAGCCCCTACGAGCAGTACTTC
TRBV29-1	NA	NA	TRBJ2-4	CSVEDRAREFKNIQYF	TGCAGCGTTGAAGACCGGGCCAGAGAGTTCAAAAACATTCAGTACTTC
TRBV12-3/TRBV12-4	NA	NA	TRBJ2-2	CASSLNRGGYTGELFF	TGTGCCAGCAGCTTAAACAGGGGGGGGTACACCGGGGAGCTGTTTTTT
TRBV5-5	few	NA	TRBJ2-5	CASSLGSKFF	TGTGCCAGCAGCTTGGGGTCCAAATTCTTC
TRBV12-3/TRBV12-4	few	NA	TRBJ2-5	CASSPDYQTQETQYF	TGTGCCAGCAGTCCGGACTACCAGACACAAGAGACCCAGTACTTC
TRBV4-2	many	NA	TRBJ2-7	CASSQDRGEQYF	TGTGCCAGCAGCCAAGATCGAGGGGAGCAGTACTTC
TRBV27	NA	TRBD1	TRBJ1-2	CAGKQGQGMGGYTF	TGTGCCGGCAAGCAGGGACAGGGGATGGGCGGCTACACCTTC
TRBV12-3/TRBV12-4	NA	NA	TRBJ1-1	CASSSTRWGAEAFF	TGTGCCAGCAGCTCGACAAGGTGGGGCGCTGAAGCTTTCTTT
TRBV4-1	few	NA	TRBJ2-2	CASRQTGFTGELFF	TGCGCCAGCAGGCAGACAGGTTTCACCGGGGAGCTGTTTTTT
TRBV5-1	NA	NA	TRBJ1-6	CASSRTGSSYNSPLHF	TGCGCCAGCAGCCGTACAGGGAGCTCCTATAATTCACCCCTCCACTTT
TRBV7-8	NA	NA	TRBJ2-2	CASSQWGMGTGELFF	TGTGCCAGCAGCCAGTGGGGAATGGGCACCGGGGAGCTGTTTTTT